A single sample is the source of the 15 T cell receptor beta chains below, sequenced in a study of T cell changes during pregnancy in multiple sclerosis. Method: immunoSEQ multiplex PCR; TCRdb's copy keeps in-frame clones and lacks some. The sample holds some 31,000 clones, about 88% seen once. The sample here was CD8+ T cells from peripheral blood mononuclear cells, taken in the second trimester of pregnancy. These receptors were collected from a female donor with multiple sclerosis, enrolled in a pregnancy study.

The CDR3 bases are TGTGCCAGCAGCTTAGGGGGCGTAGGGGCCTTTTACTTC. Encoded protein: CASSLGGVGAFYF. V usage is TRBV7-9 and J usage is TRBJ2-5; TRBD1 is a possible D gene (5 bases). The V gene lost 1 base and the J gene lost 14 bases, with 17 bases spanning the gap. Germline loops: CDR1 SEHNR, CDR2 FQNEAQ (reference sequence). This CDR3 is 13 amino acids long. Full variable domain (rest looked up from reference TRBV7-9 and TRBJ2-5): DTGVSQNPRHKITKRGQNVTFRCDPISEHNRLYWYRQTLGQGPEFLTYFQNEAQLEKSRLLSDRFSAERPKGSFSTLEIQRTEQGDSAMYLCASSLGGVGAFYFGPGTRLLVL.

The J gene is TRBJ2-5, the V gene TRBV9, with 13 bases aligning to TRBD2. This CDR3 comprises 16 residues. V trimming: 3 bases; J trimming: 1 base; junction bases outside the gene matches: 3. The germline V gene has CDR1 SGDLS and CDR2 YYNGEE. CDR3 DNA: TGTGCCAGCAGCGATGGACTAGCGGGAGTCCAAGAGACCCAGTACTTC. It encodes CASSDGLAGVQETQYF.

The chain combines TRBV27 with TRBJ2-1; 9 bases align to TRBD1. The germline gives CDR1 MNHEY, CDR2 SMNVEV (reference sequence). The junction had 6 bases not matched to a gene; V was cut back by 5 bases and J by 10 bases. This CDR3 region has 13 residues. CDR3 sequence (DNA): TGTGCCAGCAGTATCGGGACAGGGAAAGAGCAGTTCTTC. Its translation: CASSIGTGKEQFF.

The chain carries TRBV19 and TRBJ1-1; no clear D. The CDR3 has 17 amino acids. Trimming removed 1 base from V and 0 bases from J, with 15 bases in between. Germline V gives CDR1 LNHDA, CDR2 SQIVND (reference sequence). CDR3 sequence: CASSIAWRDTLNTEAFF. CDR3 in DNA: TGTGCCAGTAGTATAGCTTGGCGAGACACACTGAACACTGAAGCTTTCTTT.

This chain uses TRBV4-3 with TRBJ2-7, with D tentatively TRBD2 (6 bases). CDR1 and CDR2 (germline): LGHNA, YSLEER. This CDR3 is built from 13 residues. With 5 bases removed from V and 3 bases from J, the gap between germline ends came to 11 bases. In DNA, the CDR3 is TGCGCCAGCAGCGCGGGGATGTACTACGAGCAGTACTTC. It specifies CASSAGMYYEQYF.

The table lists this clone with a count of one. The chain employs TRBV7-9 and TRBJ2-1, with D possibly matching TRBD2 (6 bases). Germline-derived CDR1 and CDR2 are SEHNR and FQNEAQ (reference sequence). V was clipped by 3 bases and J by 0 bases, with 12 bases between them. The CDR3 totals 16 residues. The CDR3 coding sequence is TGTGCCAGCAGCTTCAGCGGGCCTAGCTCCTACAATGAGCAGTTCTTC. It is translated as CASSFSGPSSYNEQFF.

The gene calls are TRBV30 and TRBJ2-7; 9 nucleotides match TRBD1. V dropped 1 base and J dropped 3; count of bases not matched to a gene: 4. Germline values: CDR1 GTSNPN, CDR2 SVGIG (reference sequence). The CDR3 has 14 residues. For the CDR3, the DNA is TGTGCCTGGAGTGACCCGGGACAGGGCTACGAGCAGTACTTC. This gives the protein CAWSDPGQGYEQYF.

Only a few counts were recorded for this clone. The J gene is TRBJ2-1, the V gene TRBV28; 10 nucleotides align to TRBD2. Germline V lookup: CDR1 MDHEN, CDR2 SYDVKM. The CDR3 has 15 amino acids. Trimming at V came to 2 bases and at J to 4 bases, leaving 2 bases not matched to a gene. CDR3 DNA: TGTGCCAGCAGTTTACCACTAGCGGGGTACAATGAGCAGTTCTTC. This gives the protein CASSLPLAGYNEQFF.

This chain links TRBV5-1 with TRBJ2-3, with a weak D call TRBD2 (5 bases). Germline CDR1 reads SGHRS; CDR2 reads YFSETQ. CDR3 length equals 15 residues. The V end lost 0 bases, the J end lost 0 bases, and 8 bases lay between the germline ends. The CDR3 is CASSLEGGSTDTQYF. The CDR3 region has the DNA TGCGCCAGCAGCTTGGAAGGCGGGAGCACAGATACGCAGTATTTT.

The rearrangement uses TRBV19 and TRBJ1-1; D call uncertain. Germline V gene lookup returns CDR1 LNHDA and CDR2 SQIVND (reference sequence). Trimming cost V 5 bases and J 0 bases, with 7 bases left between them. CDR3 length equals 13 residues. DNA for the CDR3: TGTGCCAGTAGTCTAACCTTGAACACTGAAGCTTTCTTT. This encodes CASSLTLNTEAFF.

The genes are TRBV9 and TRBJ1-2; 10 positions agree with TRBD1. The V and J ends lost 4 bases and 8 bases, in that order; junction bases with no gene match: 11. Germline loops: CDR1 SGDLS, CDR2 YYNGEE. This CDR3 spans 15 amino acids. The CDR3 DNA is TGTGCCAGCAGCCTAGGGACAGGGGTCCTGTCCGGCTACACCTTC. This translates into CASSLGTGVLSGYTF.

This clone was seen just once. The gene calls are TRBV5-8 and TRBJ1-1; possibly TRBD1 for D (6 bases). Germline V gene lookup returns CDR1 SGHTS and CDR2 YDEGEE. Trimming shortened V by 0 bases and J by 4 bases, and 13 bases separated the two germline ends. The CDR3 contains 15 residues. Here the CDR3 reads CASSLAPGDPTEAFF. The CDR3 DNA follows: TGTGCCAGCAGCTTGGCCCCAGGGGATCCCACTGAAGCTTTCTTT. Full variable domain (remainder filled in from reference TRBV5-8 and TRBJ1-1): EAGVTQSPTHLIKTRGQQATLRCSPISGHTSVYWYQQALGLGLQFLLWYDEGEERNRGNFPPRFSGRQFPNYSSELNVNALELEDSALYLCASSLAPGDPTEAFFGQGTRLTVV.

J is TRBJ1-4 and V is TRBV5-6, with 7 bases identical to TRBD1. V shed 4 bases, J shed 5 bases, and the junction held 8 bases outside the gene matches. Germline lookup yields CDR1 SGHDT and CDR2 YYEEEE. The CDR3 sequence is 15 residues long. The CDR3 here is CASSPTGTVNEKLFF. CDR3 nucleotide sequence: TGTGCCAGCAGCCCGACCGGGACAGTAAATGAAAAACTGTTTTTT. The full variable domain, its missing parts supplied by reference TRBV5-6 and TRBJ1-4, is DAGVTQSPTHLIKTRGQQVTLRCSPKSGHDTVSWYQQALGQGPQFIFQYYEEEERQRGNFPDRFSGHQFPNYSSELNVNALLLGDSALYLCASSPTGTVNEKLFFGSGTQLSVL.

The chain joins TRBV9 to TRBJ2-7, with 8 nucleotides matching TRBD2. CDR1 SGDLS and CDR2 YYNGEE come from the germline V gene. This CDR3 region has 14 residues. V gave up 2 bases and J gave up 5 bases; unmatched junction bases: 6. The CDR3 region has the DNA TGTGCCAGCAGCGTGGATTCGGGAGGGCACGAGCAGTACTTC. Amino acids: CASSVDSGGHEQYF. Combining the CDR3 with reference TRBV9 and TRBJ2-7 gives the whole variable domain DSGVTQTPKHLITATGQRVTLRCSPRSGDLSVYWYQQSLDQGLQFLIQYYNGEERAKGNILERFSAQQFPDLHSELNLSSLELGDSALYFCASSVDSGGHEQYFGPGTRLTVT.

The chain combines TRBV2 with TRBJ1-2; D call uncertain. Per the germline V gene, CDR1 is SNHLY and CDR2 is FYNNEI. The CDR3 extends over 11 amino acids. V was trimmed by 3 bases and J by 8 bases, leaving 7 bases between them. CDR3 in DNA: TGTGCCAGCAGTGACGGGAGAGGCTACACCTTC. Translating it yields CASSDGRGYTF.